A selection of T cell receptor beta chains follows, all from one sample in a study of T cell changes during pregnancy in multiple sclerosis. Measured with immunoSEQ multiplex PCR; TCRdb has only the in-frame clones, and not every one. The sample includes around 42,000 clones, about 90% seen only once; the top ten take around 0.73%. Specimen: CD4+ T cells from peripheral blood mononuclear cells, collected in the third trimester of pregnancy. These receptor sequences come from a female donor with multiple sclerosis, enrolled in a pregnancy study. The CDR3 runs from the conserved cysteine through the conserved F or W. The order of the fields is J gene, clone size, V gene, D gene, CDR3 length, CDR3 protein, CDR3 DNA. The D gene is left open where the match is weak. Some rows mark clone size as missing; the rest say once, few, many or name a class of expanded clone.

TRBJ1-5	.	TRBV10-3	TRBD1	15	CAISESGTVDQPQHF	TGTGCCATCAGTGAGTCCGGGACAGTTGATCAGCCCCAGCATTTT
TRBJ1-1	.	TRBV19	TRBD1	16	CASRGDRKSLRSEAFF	TGTGCCAGTAGGGGGGACAGGAAAAGTCTGAGGTCTGAAGCTTTCTTT
TRBJ2-3	.	TRBV12-5	TRBD2	16	CASGLGLAGGTDTQYF	TGTGCTAGTGGTTTGGGACTAGCGGGAGGCACAGATACGCAGTATTTT
TRBJ2-1	.	TRBV11-2	TRBD2	15	CASSLRPLADNEQFF	TGTGCCAGCAGCTTACGGCCACTAGCGGACAATGAGCAGTTCTTC
TRBJ1-1	.	TRBV11-2	.	15	CASSSLRGSLPEAFF	TGTGCCAGCAGCTCCCTCCGGGGGTCTCTCCCTGAAGCTTTCTTT
TRBJ1-2	.	TRBV5-1	TRBD1	15	CASSAGTGSVDGYTF	TGCGCCAGCAGCGCTGGGACAGGGAGTGTCGATGGCTACACCTTC
TRBJ2-3	.	TRBV5-4	.	14	CASSPLAAIDPQYF	TGTGCCAGCAGCCCCCTTGCGGCAATTGATCCGCAGTATTTT
TRBJ1-5	.	TRBV28	.	14	CASSYEYSNQPQHF	TGTGCCAGCAGCTACGAATATAGCAATCAGCCCCAGCATTTT
TRBJ2-7	once	TRBV9	.	16	CASSVGVSGEPYEQYF	TGTGCCAGCAGCGTAGGAGTGTCGGGGGAGCCCTACGAGCAGTACTTC
TRBJ2-2	.	TRBV2	TRBD2	14	CASSDWTSPGELFF	TGTGCCAGCAGTGATTGGACTAGCCCCGGGGAGCTGTTTTTT
TRBJ2-5	.	TRBV29-1	TRBD1	13	CSVRGDREETQYF	TGCAGCGTCCGTGGGGACAGGGAAGAGACCCAGTACTTC
TRBJ1-5	.	TRBV4-2	.	17	CASSQDRGGNSNQPQHF	TGTGCCAGCAGCCAAGATCGGGGGGGAAATAGCAATCAGCCCCAGCATTTT
TRBJ2-3	.	TRBV10-2	TRBD2	15	CASSAWREATDTQYF	TGCGCCAGCAGTGCTTGGCGGGAGGCCACAGATACGCAGTATTTT
TRBJ2-4	once	TRBV28	TRBD2	15	CASSLRLATKNIQYF	TGTGCCAGCAGTTTACGACTAGCGACTAAAAACATTCAGTACTTC
TRBJ2-5	.	TRBV5-4	TRBD2	17	CASSSPGASGNKETQYF	TGTGCCAGCAGTTCGCCCGGGGCTAGCGGGAATAAAGAGACCCAGTACTTC
TRBJ2-7	.	TRBV30	.	12	CAWSKGGDEQYF	TGTGCCTGGAGTAAAGGGGGAGACGAGCAGTACTTC
TRBJ2-2	once	TRBV5-1	.	15	CASTQAREMAGELFF	TGCGCCAGCACCCAAGCCAGGGAAATGGCCGGGGAGCTGTTTTTT
TRBJ1-2	.	TRBV7-3	TRBD1	15	CASSTYLGTAFGYTF	TGTGCCAGCAGCACCTATCTTGGGACAGCGTTTGGCTACACCTTC
TRBJ2-7	.	TRBV11-1	.	14	CASSTYRVSHEQYF	TGTGCCAGCAGCACCTACAGGGTGTCCCACGAGCAGTACTTC
TRBJ2-5	.	TRBV5-1	TRBD1	16	CASSRGDRGPWETQYF	TGCGCCAGCAGCCGAGGAGACAGGGGGCCGTGGGAGACCCAGTACTTC
TRBJ2-2	.	TRBV7-2	TRBD2	16	CASSSSTSQYTGELFF	TGTGCCAGCAGCTCCTCGACTAGCCAGTACACCGGGGAGCTGTTTTTT
TRBJ2-1	.	TRBV7-6	TRBD2	14	CASSTGTSGAEQFF	TGTGCCAGCAGCACAGGGACTAGCGGGGCTGAGCAGTTCTTC
TRBJ2-2	.	TRBV6-1	.	18	CASSEAPRGDRNTGELFF	TGTGCCAGCAGTGAAGCACCCCGAGGAGACAGAAACACCGGGGAGCTGTTTTTT
TRBJ2-1	.	TRBV5-5	TRBD2	16	CASSFLGGSSYNEQFF	TGTGCCAGCAGCTTTTTGGGCGGGAGCTCCTACAATGAGCAGTTCTTC
TRBJ2-3	.	TRBV4-2	.	18	CASSQGPLASGGTDTQYF	TGTGCCAGCAGCCAAGGCCCCCTGGCTAGTGGTGGCACAGATACGCAGTATTTT
TRBJ1-1	.	TRBV11-1	.	15	CASSLEDTLNTEAFF	TGTGCCAGCAGCTTAGAAGACACTTTGAACACTGAAGCTTTCTTT
TRBJ2-4	.	TRBV5-1	TRBD1	16	CASSPSPAQGRNIQYF	TGCGCCAGCAGCCCCTCCCCTGCACAGGGGAGAAACATTCAGTACTTC
TRBJ1-1	.	TRBV5-6	.	17	CASSLEYLDRPNTEAFF	TGTGCCAGCAGCTTGGAATATTTGGACAGACCGAACACTGAAGCTTTCTTT
TRBJ2-5	few	TRBV6-1	.	11	CASGQGETQYF	TGTGCCAGCGGGCAGGGGGAGACCCAGTACTTC
TRBJ2-5	.	TRBV6-1	TRBD1	13	CASSRDSQETQYF	TGTGCCAGCAGCCGGGACAGCCAAGAGACCCAGTACTTC
TRBJ2-3	.	TRBV12-5	.	12	CASEQGADTQYF	TGTGCTAGTGAACAGGGCGCAGATACGCAGTATTTT
TRBJ2-1	.	TRBV10-3	TRBD1	14	CAISGTGGNNEQFF	TGTGCCATCAGTGGGACAGGGGGTAACAATGAGCAGTTCTTC
TRBJ2-3	.	TRBV2	TRBD2	16	CASSALAGGLGGTQYF	TGTGCCAGCAGTGCCCTAGCGGGAGGGCTCGGAGGTACGCAGTATTTT
TRBJ1-4	.	TRBV19	TRBD1	14	CASDRGATNEKLFF	TGTGCCAGTGACAGGGGCGCAACTAATGAAAAACTGTTTTTT
TRBJ2-7	.	TRBV11-1	TRBD1	17	CASSPFLRGTARDEQYF	TGTGCCAGCAGCCCTTTCCTCCGTGGGACAGCTCGCGACGAGCAGTACTTC
TRBJ1-2	.	TRBV27	TRBD1	15	CASRDRDRDIYGYTF	TGTGCCAGCCGGGACCGGGACAGGGACATCTATGGCTACACCTTC
TRBJ1-1	once	TRBV6-4	TRBD1	14	CASSEQGGNTEAFF	TGTGCCAGCAGTGAACAGGGGGGGAACACTGAAGCTTTCTTT
TRBJ1-2	.	TRBV18	.	15	CASSPRAGGHYGYTF	TGTGCCAGCTCACCACGAGCGGGTGGGCACTATGGCTACACCTTC
TRBJ1-1	.	TRBV13	TRBD1	13	CASSPYRGTEAFF	TGTGCCAGCAGCCCATACAGGGGGACTGAAGCTTTCTTT
TRBJ2-6	.	TRBV18	.	17	CASSPPGRVLGANVLTF	TGTGCCAGCTCACCACCGGGGAGAGTCTTAGGGGCCAACGTCCTGACTTTC